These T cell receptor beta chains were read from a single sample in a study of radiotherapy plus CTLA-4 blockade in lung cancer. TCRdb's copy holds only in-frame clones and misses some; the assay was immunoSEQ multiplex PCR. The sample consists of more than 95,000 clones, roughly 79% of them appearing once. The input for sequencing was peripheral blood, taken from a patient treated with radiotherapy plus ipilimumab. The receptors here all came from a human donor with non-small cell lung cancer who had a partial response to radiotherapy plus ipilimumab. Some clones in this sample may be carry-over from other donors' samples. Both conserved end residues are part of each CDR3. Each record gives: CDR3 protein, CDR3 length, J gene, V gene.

CASSLIDRQETQYF | 14 | TRBJ2-5 | TRBV5-1
CASSARTSLAGVFNEQFF | 18 | TRBJ2-1 | TRBV9
CASSRVVDTEAFF | 13 | TRBJ1-1 | TRBV19
CASSDGGSGNTIYF | 14 | TRBJ1-3 | TRBV2
CASSPSSLSSYEQYF | 15 | TRBJ2-7 | TRBV5-1
CASSLVPGGGTGELFF | 16 | TRBJ2-2 | TRBV4-3
CASSPKTGRSEQYF | 14 | TRBJ2-7 | TRBV5-4
CSVGTRNTGELFF | 13 | TRBJ2-2 | TRBV29-1
CAIEDRYTGELFF | 13 | TRBJ2-2 | TRBV11-3
CASRTGTGNTGELFF | 15 | TRBJ2-2 | TRBV7-8
CASSPGTRASGANVLTF | 17 | TRBJ2-6 | TRBV4-1
CASSRDREGAFF | 12 | TRBJ1-1 | TRBV18
CASSLRRGGADTQYF | 15 | TRBJ2-3 | TRBV7-9
CASSGDTAFFGYTF | 14 | TRBJ1-2 | TRBV30
CASGRQGALNEQFF | 14 | TRBJ2-1 | TRBV19
CASSVSGWETQYF | 13 | TRBJ2-5 | TRBV13
CASSSLSGSLTGELFF | 16 | TRBJ2-2 | TRBV7-8
CASSEQQGVYEQYF | 14 | TRBJ2-7 | TRBV6-5
CASRGTGSYGKQYF | 14 | TRBJ2-3 | TRBV28
CASSSQAGGQLKTQYF | 16 | TRBJ2-5 | TRBV28
CASSLGVPSGGNTIYF | 16 | TRBJ1-3 | TRBV7-2
CASSVQTGSNEQFF | 14 | TRBJ2-1 | TRBV9
CASSLQGQGFTDTQYF | 16 | TRBJ2-3 | TRBV9
CASRMAGPLSGYTF | 14 | TRBJ1-2 | TRBV28
CSASGRGAFF | 10 | TRBJ1-1 | TRBV20-1
CASSMGGLNQPQHF | 14 | TRBJ1-5 | TRBV19
CASSAIAGYFKDTQYF | 16 | TRBJ2-3 | TRBV10-1
CASSHTGTVGGTQYF | 15 | TRBJ2-3 | TRBV7-2
CASSFPRGLDNSPLHF | 16 | TRBJ1-6 | TRBV28
CASTRTGGLHEQYF | 14 | TRBJ2-7 | TRBV6-1
CASSVGGFSRELFF | 14 | TRBJ2-2 | TRBV9
CASSSLNSRAGNTIYF | 16 | TRBJ1-3 | TRBV18
CASSTPGQGTYEQYF | 15 | TRBJ2-7 | TRBV28
CASTHGGYVGTGELFF | 16 | TRBJ2-2 | TRBV11-3
CASSVPRTGYTEAFF | 15 | TRBJ1-1 | TRBV5-4